Listed below are T cell receptor beta chains from one sample, sequenced in a study of T cell repertoires in ileal Crohn's disease. Measured with immunoSEQ multiplex PCR; TCRdb has only the in-frame clones, and not every one. The profile covers 15,000 or so clones, with about 86% appearing a single time and around 5.6% taken by the ten largest. Sequenced material: ileal tissue. The receptors come from an adult with Crohn's disease. CDR3s include the opening cysteine and the closing phenylalanine or tryptophan. D genes are given only for firm matches. Only some rows state a clone size, as once, few, many or a class for expanded clones.

clone_size	j_call	d_call	v_call	cdr3_aa	cdr3_nt
NA	TRBJ2-7	TRBD2	TRBV7-3	CASSLAASGSYEQYF	TGTGCCAGCAGCTTAGCGGCTAGCGGCTCCTACGAGCAGTACTTC
NA	TRBJ2-6	NA	TRBV27	CASSPDSSGANVLTF	TGTGCCAGCAGTCCAGACAGCTCTGGGGCCAACGTCCTGACTTTC
NA	TRBJ2-7	NA	TRBV13	CASSLGLMRGQLGSEYEQYF	TGTGCCAGCAGCTTAGGACTAATGAGAGGACAACTGGGTTCGGAATACGAGCAGTACTTC
NA	TRBJ1-5	NA	TRBV6-5	CASQQDYSNQPQHF	TGTGCCAGTCAACAGGATTATAGCAATCAGCCCCAGCATTTT
NA	TRBJ1-5	TRBD1	TRBV29-1	CSVGTGSNQPQHF	TGCAGCGTTGGGACAGGGAGCAATCAGCCCCAGCATTTT
NA	TRBJ2-7	TRBD1	TRBV27	CASSLGGTGVYEQYF	TGTGCCAGCAGTCTGGGCGGGACAGGGGTCTACGAGCAGTACTTC
NA	TRBJ2-5	TRBD2	TRBV30	CAWSVRLAGSGTQYF	TGTGCCTGGAGTGTAAGGCTAGCGGGATCTGGGACCCAGTACTTC
NA	TRBJ2-3	NA	TRBV7-9	CASGRTDTQYF	TGTGCCAGTGGGCGCACAGATACGCAGTATTTT
few	TRBJ2-4	TRBD2	TRBV6-5	CASSYGTSGKNIQYF	TGTGCCAGCAGTTACGGGACTAGCGGCAAAAACATTCAGTACTTC
NA	TRBJ2-5	TRBD2	TRBV5-1	CASSLVASGATSAETQYF	TGCGCCAGCAGCTTGGTGGCTAGCGGTGCCACCTCGGCGGAGACCCAGTACTTC
NA	TRBJ2-3	NA	TRBV5-4	CASSLGQSTDTQYF	TGTGCCAGCAGCTTGGGGCAGTCCACAGATACGCAGTATTTT
NA	TRBJ2-3	TRBD2	TRBV4-1	CASSRGLAGGPEADTQYF	TGCGCCAGCAGCCGCGGACTAGCGGGAGGGCCCGAGGCAGATACGCAGTATTTT
NA	TRBJ1-1	NA	TRBV5-6	CASSGTPWGTEAFF	TGTGCCAGCAGCGGGACACCCTGGGGCACTGAAGCTTTCTTT